This is a list of T cell receptor beta chains from one sample in a study of blood T cell repertoires in COVID-19. Measured with immunoSEQ multiplex PCR; TCRdb has only the in-frame clones, and not every one. The table shows tens of thousands of clones, with approximately 85% occurring only once. Sequenced sample: peripheral blood. These receptors were taken from a man aged 50 to 59 with active COVID-19. Both conserved end residues are trimmed from each CDR3. Each record gives: CDR3 protein, J gene, CDR3 length, clone size, V gene, D gene. D genes are given only for firm matches. Clone size is given for some rows only: seen once, a few or many times, or a class if the clone is expanded.

ASSLASQTRTGELF	TRBJ2-2	14	few	TRBV11-2	NA
ASNPPGLQNEQF	TRBJ2-1	12	NA	TRBV6-5	TRBD2
ASSPGETPSAFNEKLF	TRBJ1-4	16	NA	TRBV28	NA
SVRKGVKETQY	TRBJ2-5	11	NA	TRBV29-1	NA
ATSDFATRGTSGIYTDTQY	TRBJ2-3	19	NA	TRBV24-1	TRBD2
ASSQDLFGGFGQY	TRBJ2-7	13	few	TRBV14	NA
ASSQGEGYGELF	TRBJ2-2	12	NA	TRBV3-1/TRBV3-2	TRBD2
ASSMGLAGNNEQF	TRBJ2-1	13	NA	TRBV19	TRBD2
ASSSNLPTGAGELF	TRBJ2-2	14	few	TRBV7-9	TRBD1
ASSQPTSGRGYNEQF	TRBJ2-1	15	NA	TRBV3-1/TRBV3-2	TRBD2
ASTEASGVYGYT	TRBJ1-2	12	NA	TRBV19	NA
ASSRDSGNYGYT	TRBJ1-2	12	few	TRBV5-1	NA
ASILSGLGVDTQY	TRBJ2-3	13	NA	TRBV6-7	TRBD2
ASSLGSQGARETQY	TRBJ2-5	14	NA	TRBV7-2	TRBD1
ASSLFAGRREAF	TRBJ1-1	12	NA	TRBV28	NA
ASSQEGTGWSEKLF	TRBJ1-4	14	NA	TRBV4-3	NA
ASSFRSRDEKLF	TRBJ1-4	12	NA	TRBV28	NA
AWRWSGSSYEQY	TRBJ2-7	12	NA	TRBV30	TRBD2
ASSLRAGGRGNQPQH	TRBJ1-5	15	NA	TRBV28	TRBD1
ARNCTEAF	TRBJ1-1	8	NA	TRBV5-3	NA
ASSLVGQANSPLH	TRBJ1-6	13	NA	TRBV27	TRBD1
ASSIQYEQY	TRBJ2-7	9	medium-sized	TRBV28	NA
ARSLTSGGLQETQY	TRBJ2-5	14	NA	TRBV5-3	TRBD2
ASSLVGREGTEAF	TRBJ1-1	13	NA	TRBV5-1	NA
ASSPLEGAIYNEQF	TRBJ2-1	14	NA	TRBV9	NA
ASSLAAGGWETQY	TRBJ2-5	13	NA	TRBV27	TRBD2
ASSRQRLANTGELF	TRBJ2-2	14	NA	TRBV3-1/TRBV3-2	NA